One sample yielded the 25 T cell receptor beta chains listed below, sequenced in a study of T cells in Graves' hyperthyroidism and ophthalmopathy. From RNA transcripts, TCR beta CDR3 regions were amplified. An initial round of RT-PCR targeting the TCR CDR3 relied on the HTBI primer set. In TCRdb, the multiplex PCR reads were re-called with MiXCR into one record per CDR3 protein. Of 530,000 or so distinct CDR3 sequences listed, 17% are singletons. The sample consisted of blood. Source of these receptors: a woman younger than 30 with Graves' ophthalmopathy.

The V gene is TRBV11-2, the J gene TRBJ1-4, with TRBD1 as a possible D gene (6 bases). CDR3 length: 15 residues. V shed 3 bases and J shed 4 bases, with 12 bases lying between them. CDR1 SGHAT and CDR2 FQNNGV come from the germline V gene. The CDR3 nucleotides read TGTGCCAGCAGCTTTTTGGGGGGCCATAATGAAAAACTGTTTTTT. Translation gives CASSFLGGHNEKLFF. Based on the CDR3 plus reference TRBV11-2 and TRBJ1-4, the full variable domain is EAGVAQSPRYKIIEKRQSVAFWCNPISGHATLYWYQQILGQGPKLLIQFQNNGVVDDSQLPKDRFSAERLKGVDSTLKIQPAKLEDSAVYLCASSFLGGHNEKLFFGSGTQLSVL.

This clonotype was seen many times. The chain recombines TRBV18 with TRBJ2-3; TRBD2 agrees at 13 bases. Trimming removed 2 bases from V and 1 base from J; junction bases left unmatched: 6. The CDR3 covers 18 residues. Germline-derived CDR1 and CDR2 are KGHSH and LQKENI. CDR3 in amino acids: CASSPGLAGASGTDTQYF. CDR3 DNA sequence: TGTGCCAGCTCACCAGGACTAGCGGGAGCCTCTGGCACAGATACGCAGTATTTT.

This clonotype was detected ten times or more. The genes are TRBV25-1 and TRBJ2-3, with 9 bases that match TRBD1. Germline CDR1 is MGHDK and CDR2 is SYGVNS. V dropped 4 bases and J dropped 2; count of bases not matched to a gene: 4. The CDR3 consists of 15 residues. The CDR3 DNA sequence: TGTGCCAGCAGTGGGGGACAGGGCCTCACAGATACGCAGTATTTT. It codes for CASSGGQGLTDTQYF.

In its sample, this clonotype was seen many times. The chain combines TRBV30 with TRBJ2-1; 8 bases fit TRBD1. Germline lookup yields CDR1 GTSNPN and CDR2 SVGIG (reference sequence). CDR3 length equals 14 residues. Unmatched junction bases numbered 10, after V lost 6 bases and J lost 6 bases. The chain's CDR3 is CACVTGDIINEQFF. The DNA for the CDR3 is TGTGCCTGCGTGACAGGGGATATAATCAATGAGCAGTTCTTC.

This clonotype has a handful of counts. V usage is TRBV11-2 and J usage is TRBJ2-7; perhaps TRBD2 as D (5 bases). Trimming took 6 bases from V and 1 from J, leaving 10 bases between them. The CDR3 length is 13 residues. Germline assignment: CDR1 SGHAT and CDR2 FQNNGV. The CDR3 nucleotides are TGTGCCAGCAGAGGCAGGAGGTCCTACGAGCAGTACTTC. It is translated as CASRGRRSYEQYF.

This clonotype was observed many times. The gene calls are TRBV11-2 and TRBJ2-3; no clear D. V shed 0 bases and J shed 2 bases, with 9 bases lying between them. CDR1 and CDR2 from the germline V gene are SGHAT and FQNNGV. The CDR3 runs to 15 residues. The CDR3 coding sequence is TGTGCCAGCAGCTTAGATCTCGGTTACACAGATACGCAGTATTTT. Translation gives CASSLDLGYTDTQYF.

This clonotype has a single count. The chain links TRBV9 to TRBJ1-2; D not certain. Trimming removed 0 bases from V and 5 bases from J, with 14 bases in between. The CDR3 spans 15 residues. Germline V CDR1 and CDR2: SGDLS, YYNGEE. The CDR3: CASSVEADPTYGYTF. DNA for the CDR3: TGTGCCAGCAGCGTAGAGGCAGACCCTACTTATGGCTACACCTTC.

The table lists this clonotype with many counts. V and J are TRBV12-3 or TRBV12-4 and TRBJ1-1; D not resolved. The germline V and J ends were trimmed by 4 bases and 4 bases, with 13 bases remaining between them. This CDR3 contains 14 residues. Here the CDR3 DNA reads TGTGCCAGCAGTTACGCCCAGGAGGGCACTGAAGCTTTCTTT. Amino acids: CASSYAQEGTEAFF.

This clonotype was observed at least ten times. The V gene is TRBV2, the J gene TRBJ2-5, with 7 bases identical to TRBD1. In germline, CDR1 is SNHLY, CDR2 FYNNEI. The J segment lost 1 base and the V segment lost 8 bases, leaving 4 bases of the junction unmatched. This CDR3 region has 13 residues. This CDR3 reads CASGQDSQETQYF. The CDR3, as DNA: TGTGCCAGCGGACAGGACAGCCAAGAGACCCAGTACTTC.

This clonotype was observed a few times. The chain employs TRBV6-1 and TRBJ1-5; no reliable D call. The V gene lost 0 bases and the J gene lost 11 bases, with 8 bases spanning the gap. Germline-derived CDR1 and CDR2 are MNHNS and SASEGT. This CDR3 spans 12 amino acids. CDR3 coding DNA: TGTGCCAGCAGTGAAGCTCCCTCGGCCCAGCATTTT. This codes for CASSEAPSAQHF.

DNA for the CDR3: TGTGCCAGCAGCCAAGCGGGGGGAGCGTACCAAGAGACCCAGTACTTC. Translating it yields CASSQAGGAYQETQYF. The V call is TRBV3-1, the J call TRBJ2-5; 7 bases fit TRBD2. This CDR3 is built from 16 residues. J lost 0 bases, V lost 1 base, and 5 bases had no gene match. CDR1 is LGHDT, CDR2 YNNKEL, per germline (reference sequence).

The chain has TRBV11-2 and TRBJ2-2, with TRBD1 matching over 7 bases. Germline V gives CDR1 SGHAT, CDR2 FQNNGV. Trimming took 6 bases from V and 8 from J; bases not matched to a gene: 3. The CDR3 is 12 residues long. The CDR3, as DNA: TGTGCCAGCAGGGGACAGATAGGGGAGCTGTTTTTT. Protein: CASRGQIGELFF.

The V call is TRBV12-3 or TRBV12-4, the J call TRBJ1-6; D perhaps matches TRBD1 (6 bases). V lost 6 bases and J lost 10, with 16 bases in between. CDR3 size: 14 residues. CDR3 loop: CASSRTGPSSPLHF. CDR3 DNA: TGTGCCAGCAGCCGAACAGGGCCCAGCTCACCCCTCCACTTT.

This chain links TRBV30 with TRBJ2-7; 7 nucleotides match TRBD2. This CDR3 is built from 11 residues. After removal of 7 bases from V and 7 bases from J, the junction contained 7 bases not matched to a gene. Germline-derived CDR1 and CDR2 are GTSNPN and SVGIG (reference sequence). The CDR3 loop is CAYGTGREQYF. DNA of the CDR3: TGTGCCTATGGGACCGGGAGGGAGCAGTACTTC.

For this clonotype: A much more abundant neighbour one base away suggests this may be a read error. The chain combines TRBV7-2 with TRBJ2-2; no firm D call. The germline V gene has CDR1 SGHTA and CDR2 FQGNSA. This CDR3 has 14 amino acids. In nucleotides, the CDR3 is TGTGCCAGCAGCCGTAGCTGGAACAGCGGGGAGCTGTTTTTT. This sequence encodes CASSRSWNSGELFF.

This clonotype has more than one count but fewer than ten. The chain has TRBV5-1 and TRBJ2-7; tentative D call: TRBD1 (6 bases). Germline assignment: CDR1 SGHRS and CDR2 YFSETQ. This CDR3 is 14 amino acids long. V was pared by 0 bases and J by 2 bases, with 9 bases between. The CDR3 reads CASSLDTGPYEQYF. In DNA, the CDR3 is TGCGCCAGCAGCTTGGATACAGGGCCCTACGAGCAGTACTTC.

This clonotype was detected ten times or more. The genes are TRBV6-6 and TRBJ2-2; D not resolved. V was shortened by 4 bases and J by 5 bases, with 11 bases between the two germline ends. The length of the CDR3 is 14 residues. Germline CDR1 MNHNY, CDR2 SVGAGI (reference sequence). The CDR3 reads CASSSERVTGELFF. The CDR3 DNA sequence: TGTGCCAGCAGTTCGGAAAGGGTGACCGGGGAGCTGTTTTTT.

This clonotype was recorded many times. The chain links TRBV11-2 to TRBJ2-5, with D maybe TRBD1 (6 bases). Per germline, CDR1 SGHAT and CDR2 FQNNGV. V gave up 3 bases and J gave up 2 bases, with 13 bases separating them. The length of the CDR3 is 15 residues. Here the CDR3 DNA reads TGTGCCAGCAGCTTCCTACAGGGAGTTCAAGAGACCCAGTACTTC. Its protein product is CASSFLQGVQETQYF.

This clonotype was counted at least ten times. The chain combines TRBV28 with TRBJ1-6; 9 nucleotides line up with TRBD1. Germline lookup yields CDR1 MDHEN and CDR2 SYDVKM. The CDR3 is made up of 15 amino acids. Trimming at V came to 6 bases and at J to 5 bases, leaving 5 bases not matched to a gene. CDR3 sequence (DNA): TGTGCCAGCAGACCCGGGACAGGGAATAATTCACCCCTCCACTTT. Amino acid sequence: CASRPGTGNNSPLHF.

This chain joins TRBV10-3 and TRBJ1-3; unclear D gene. V lost 11 bases and J 0 bases, leaving 14 bases between the germline ends. This CDR3 spans 14 amino acids. Germline loops: CDR1 ENHRY, CDR2 SYGVKD. CDR3 loop: CAGGRDLSGNTIYF. In DNA form, the CDR3 reads TGTGCCGGTGGTCGGGATCTCTCTGGAAACACCATATATTTT.

This clonotype has a count of ten or more. The rearrangement joins TRBV30 to TRBJ2-7, with TRBD2 as a possible D gene (6 bases). V lost 0 bases and J lost 5, with 14 bases in between. CDR1 GTSNPN and CDR2 SVGIG come from the germline V gene (reference sequence). This CDR3 is built from 14 residues. CDR3 region: CAWSVGGKGHEQYF. The CDR3 nucleotides are TGTGCCTGGAGTGTGGGCGGGAAGGGCCACGAGCAGTACTTC.

V is TRBV4-2 and J is TRBJ2-2; tentatively, D is TRBD1 or TRBD2 (6 bases each). The length of the CDR3 is 17 residues. Germline V lookup: CDR1 LGHNA, CDR2 YNFKEQ. Between the trimmed V and J ends, which lost 0 bases and 4 bases, there was a span of 15 bases. This CDR3 reads CASSQELWGAVTGELFF. The CDR3 nucleotides are TGTGCCAGCAGCCAAGAGTTGTGGGGGGCGGTCACCGGGGAGCTGTTTTTT.

This clonotype was detected only a few times. This rearrangement joins TRBV20-1 to TRBJ1-5; D is possibly TRBD1 (5 bases). CDR1 and CDR2 (germline): DFQATT, SNEGSKA (reference sequence). Trimming shortened V by 3 bases and J by 5 bases, and 11 bases separated the two germline ends. The CDR3 spans 13 residues. This CDR3 reads CSASVGDDQPQHF. The CDR3 coding sequence is TGCAGTGCTAGTGTAGGGGACGATCAGCCCCAGCATTTT.

In this sample, this clonotype turned up a few times. This chain connects TRBV27 to TRBJ2-1, with a weak D call TRBD2 (6 bases). The V gene's germline CDR1 is MNHEY and CDR2 SMNVEV (reference sequence). The ends were cut back, 2 bases at V and 6 bases at J, with 17 bases in the middle. This CDR3 is built from 16 residues. In nucleotides, the CDR3 is TGTGCCAGCAGTTTAAACGCACGGGACTGGATCAATGAGCAGTTCTTC. Translation gives CASSLNARDWINEQFF.

This clonotype has ten or more counts. The chain links TRBV4-2 to TRBJ2-3; tentatively, D is TRBD1 or TRBD2 (5 bases each). CDR3 length equals 16 residues. Germline-derived CDR1 and CDR2 are LGHNA and YNFKEQ. V dropped 1 base and J dropped 3 bases, with 14 bases sitting between them. The CDR3 nucleotides read TGTGCCAGCAGCCAAGGGGTCAGGGAGAGGACAGATACGCAGTATTTT. Protein product: CASSQGVRERTDTQYF.